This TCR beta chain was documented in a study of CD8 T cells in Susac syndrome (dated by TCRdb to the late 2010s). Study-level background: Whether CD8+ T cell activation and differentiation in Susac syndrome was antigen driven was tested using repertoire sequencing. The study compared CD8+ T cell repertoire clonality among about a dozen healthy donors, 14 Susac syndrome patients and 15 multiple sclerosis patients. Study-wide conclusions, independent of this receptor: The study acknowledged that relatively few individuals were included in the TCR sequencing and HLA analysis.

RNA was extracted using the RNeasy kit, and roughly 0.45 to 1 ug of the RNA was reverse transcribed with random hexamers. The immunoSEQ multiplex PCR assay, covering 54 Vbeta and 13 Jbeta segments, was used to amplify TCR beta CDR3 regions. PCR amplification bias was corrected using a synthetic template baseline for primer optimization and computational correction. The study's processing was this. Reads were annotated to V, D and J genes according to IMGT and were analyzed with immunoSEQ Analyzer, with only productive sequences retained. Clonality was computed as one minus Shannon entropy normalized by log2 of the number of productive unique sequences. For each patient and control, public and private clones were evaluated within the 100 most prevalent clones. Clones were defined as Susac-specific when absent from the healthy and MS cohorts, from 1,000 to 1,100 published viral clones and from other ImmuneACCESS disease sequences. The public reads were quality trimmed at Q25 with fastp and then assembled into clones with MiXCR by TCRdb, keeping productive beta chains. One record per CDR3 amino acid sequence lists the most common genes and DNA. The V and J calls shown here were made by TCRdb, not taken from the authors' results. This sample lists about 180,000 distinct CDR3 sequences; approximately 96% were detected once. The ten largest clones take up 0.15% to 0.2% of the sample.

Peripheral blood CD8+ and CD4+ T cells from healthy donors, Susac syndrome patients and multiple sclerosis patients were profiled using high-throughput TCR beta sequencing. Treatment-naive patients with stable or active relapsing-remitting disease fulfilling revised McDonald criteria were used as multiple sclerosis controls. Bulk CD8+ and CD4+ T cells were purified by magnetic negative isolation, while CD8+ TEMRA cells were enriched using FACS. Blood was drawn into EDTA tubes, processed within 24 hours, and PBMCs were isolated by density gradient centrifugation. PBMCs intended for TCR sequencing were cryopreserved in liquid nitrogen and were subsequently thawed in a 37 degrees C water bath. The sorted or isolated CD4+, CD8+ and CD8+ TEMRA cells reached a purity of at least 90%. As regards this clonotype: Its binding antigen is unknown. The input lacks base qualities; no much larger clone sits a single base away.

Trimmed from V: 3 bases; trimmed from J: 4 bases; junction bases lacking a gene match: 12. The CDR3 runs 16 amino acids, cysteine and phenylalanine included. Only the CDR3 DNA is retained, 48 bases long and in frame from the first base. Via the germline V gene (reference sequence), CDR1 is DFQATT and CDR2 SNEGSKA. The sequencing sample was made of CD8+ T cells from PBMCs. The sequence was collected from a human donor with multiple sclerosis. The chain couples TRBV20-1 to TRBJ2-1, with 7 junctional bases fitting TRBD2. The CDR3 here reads CSARVLWGGSYNEQFF. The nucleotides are TGCAGTGCTAGGGTCTTGTGGGGCGGGAGTTACAATGAGCAGTTCTTC.